This T cell receptor beta chain was retrieved from a study of T cell repertoires in cytomegalovirus infection. TCRdb recomputed calls from the reads with MiXCR, one row per CDR3 protein. The sample yields about 920,000 distinct CDR3 sequences, around 30% seen once. V lost 2 bases and J 0 bases, leaving 8 bases between the germline ends. The CDR3 length is 14 residues. Germline loops: CDR1 SGDLS, CDR2 YYNGEE. General observations from the study: HLA-C-restricted CMV-specific TCR beta clonotypes prevailed in the ex vivo response.

This clonotype has more than one count but fewer than ten. Its antigen is unidentified. The sample was cultured CD8+ T cells from PBMCs, taken from culture after CMV antigen stimulation. The V call is TRBV9, the J call TRBJ1-1; TRBD1 is a possible D gene (5 bases). This TCR was recovered from a human donor in good health (CMV status not recorded). Some clones in this sample may be carry-over from other donors' samples. The CDR3, as DNA: TGTGCCAGCAGCGTTGGGACGCTGAACACTGAAGCTTTCTTT. Residues: CASSVGTLNTEAFF.